The table lists the clone carrying this T cell receptor beta chain with many counts. Amplified material comprised TCR beta CDR3 regions derived from RNA transcripts. The library came from an HTBI-primed first-round RT-PCR and a second-round multiplex PCR. TCRdb re-called the multiplex PCR reads through MiXCR, storing one row per CDR3 protein. The sample has about 1.2 million distinct CDR3 sequences, 36% seen once. The sample comes from a study of Graves' ophthalmopathy and Graves' hyperthyroidism. The length of the CDR3 is 12 residues. Germline values: CDR1 MNHEY, CDR2 SVGEGT. V lost 3 bases to trimming and J lost 13 bases, with 10 bases between them.

The sample was peripheral blood or thyroid tissue (not recorded which). This TCR came from an adult man with Graves' hyperthyroidism. J is TRBJ1-6 and V is TRBV6-2 or TRBV6-3, with unresolved D. The DNA of the CDR3 is TGTGCCAGCAGTTATTCGACCTTGCCCCTCCACTTT. It specifies CASSYSTLPLHF.